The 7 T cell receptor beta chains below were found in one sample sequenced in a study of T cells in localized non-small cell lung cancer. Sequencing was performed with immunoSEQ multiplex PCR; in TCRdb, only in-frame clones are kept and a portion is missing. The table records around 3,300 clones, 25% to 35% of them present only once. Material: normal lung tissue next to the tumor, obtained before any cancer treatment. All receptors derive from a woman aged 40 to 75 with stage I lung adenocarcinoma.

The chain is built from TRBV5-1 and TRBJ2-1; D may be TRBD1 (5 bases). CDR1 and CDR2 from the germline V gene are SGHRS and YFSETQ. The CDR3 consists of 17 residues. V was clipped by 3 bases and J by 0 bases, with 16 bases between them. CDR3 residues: CASSSVKRGLSYNEQFF. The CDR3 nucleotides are TGCGCCAGCAGCTCGGTTAAAAGGGGCCTCTCCTACAATGAGCAGTTCTTC.

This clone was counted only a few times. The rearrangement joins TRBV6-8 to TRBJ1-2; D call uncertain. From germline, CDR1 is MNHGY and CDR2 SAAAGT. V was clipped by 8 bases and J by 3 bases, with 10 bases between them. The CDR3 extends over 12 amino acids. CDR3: CASRATDYGYTF. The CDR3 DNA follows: TGTGCCAGCCGCGCAACGGACTATGGCTACACCTTC.

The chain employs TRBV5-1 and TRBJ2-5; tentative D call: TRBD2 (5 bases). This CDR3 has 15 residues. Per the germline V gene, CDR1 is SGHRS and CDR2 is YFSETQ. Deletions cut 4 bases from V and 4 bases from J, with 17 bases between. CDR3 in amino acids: CASSLLGGPGETQYF. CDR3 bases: TGCGCCAGCAGCCTCTTAGGAGGTCCGGGAGAGACCCAGTACTTC.

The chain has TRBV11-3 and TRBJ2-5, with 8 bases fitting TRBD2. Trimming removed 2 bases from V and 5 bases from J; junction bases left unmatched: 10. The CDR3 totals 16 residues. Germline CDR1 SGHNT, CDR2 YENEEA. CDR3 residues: CASSLNNVAGLETQYF. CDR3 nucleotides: TGTGCCAGCAGCTTAAACAATGTAGCGGGATTGGAGACCCAGTACTTC.

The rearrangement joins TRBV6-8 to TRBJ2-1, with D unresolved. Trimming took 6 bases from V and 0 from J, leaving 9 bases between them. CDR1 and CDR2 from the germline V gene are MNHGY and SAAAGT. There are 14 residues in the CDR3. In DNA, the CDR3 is TGTGCCAGCAGCCCTCATCTCTCCTACAATGAGCAGTTCTTC. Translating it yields CASSPHLSYNEQFF.

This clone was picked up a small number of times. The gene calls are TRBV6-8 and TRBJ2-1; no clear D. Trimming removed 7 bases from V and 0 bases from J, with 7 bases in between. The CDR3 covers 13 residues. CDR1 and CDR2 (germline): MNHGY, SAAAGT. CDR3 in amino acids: CASKGSSYNEQFF. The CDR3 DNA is TGTGCCAGCAAGGGCAGCTCCTACAATGAGCAGTTCTTC.

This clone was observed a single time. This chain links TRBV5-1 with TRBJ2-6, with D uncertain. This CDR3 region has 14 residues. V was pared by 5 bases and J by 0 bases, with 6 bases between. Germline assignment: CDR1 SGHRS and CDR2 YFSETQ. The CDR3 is CASSSGSGANVLTF. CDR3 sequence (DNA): TGCGCCAGCAGTTCGGGCTCTGGGGCCAACGTCCTGACTTTC. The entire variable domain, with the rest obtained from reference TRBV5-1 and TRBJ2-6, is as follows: KAGVTQTPRYLIKTRGQQVTLSCSPISGHRSVSWYQQTPGQGLQFLFEYFSETQRNKGNFPGRFSGRQFSNSRSEMNVSTLELGDSALYLCASSSGSGANVLTFGAGSRLTVL.